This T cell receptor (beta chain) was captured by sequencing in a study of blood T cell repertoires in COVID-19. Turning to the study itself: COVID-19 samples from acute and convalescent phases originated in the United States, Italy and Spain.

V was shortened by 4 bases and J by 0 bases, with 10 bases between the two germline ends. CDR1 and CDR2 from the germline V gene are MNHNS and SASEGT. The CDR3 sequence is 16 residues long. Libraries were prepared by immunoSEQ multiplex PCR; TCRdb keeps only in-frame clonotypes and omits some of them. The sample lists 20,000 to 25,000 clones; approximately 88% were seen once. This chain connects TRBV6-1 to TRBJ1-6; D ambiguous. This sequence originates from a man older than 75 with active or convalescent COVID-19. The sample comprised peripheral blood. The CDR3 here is CASSAIVSSYNSPLHF. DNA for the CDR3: TGTGCCAGCAGTGCAATCGTCAGCTCCTATAATTCACCCCTCCACTTT.